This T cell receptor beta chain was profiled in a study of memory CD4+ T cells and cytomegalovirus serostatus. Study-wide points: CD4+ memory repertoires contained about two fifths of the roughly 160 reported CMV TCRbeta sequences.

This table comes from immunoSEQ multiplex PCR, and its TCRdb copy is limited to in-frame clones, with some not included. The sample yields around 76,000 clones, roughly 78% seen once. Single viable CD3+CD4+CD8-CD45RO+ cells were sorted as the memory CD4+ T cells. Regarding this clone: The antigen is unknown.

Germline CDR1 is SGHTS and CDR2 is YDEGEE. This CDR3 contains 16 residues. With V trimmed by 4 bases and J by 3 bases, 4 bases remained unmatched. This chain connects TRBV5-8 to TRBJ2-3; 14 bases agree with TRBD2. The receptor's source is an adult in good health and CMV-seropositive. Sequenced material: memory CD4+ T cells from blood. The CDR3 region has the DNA TGTGCCAGCAGCCTAGGACTAGCGGGGGGAACAGATACGCAGTATTTT. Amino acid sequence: CASSLGLAGGTDTQYF.